Listed below are T cell receptor beta chains from one sample, sequenced in a study of identical twins. TCRdb re-derived calls from the 5' RACE reads in MiXCR, one entry per CDR3 protein. The sample consists of 1.5 million to 2 million distinct CDR3 sequences, roughly 35% of them appearing once. The material sequenced was cord blood. The receptors originated from a newborn girl in good health. CDR3s include the opening cysteine and the closing phenylalanine or tryptophan. D genes are given only for firm matches. Size tells how often a clone was seen (once, few, many) or the class of an expanded clone, and some rows leave it out.

TRBV24-1,TRBJ1-5,.,.,CATSDGGHQPQHF,TGTGCCACCAGTGACGGGGGGCACCAGCCCCAGCATTTT
TRBV12-3/TRBV12-4,TRBJ2-1,many,.,CASSLQGRRNEQFF,TGTGCCAGCAGTTTGCAGGGGCGCAGGAATGAGCAGTTCTTC
TRBV20-1,TRBJ2-1,.,.,CSARDRVAIYNEQFF,TGCAGTGCTAGAGATCGAGTAGCGATTTACAATGAGCAGTTCTTC
TRBV7-9,TRBJ1-2,many,.,CASSTYSNYGYTF,TGTGCCAGCAGCACGTACAGCAACTATGGCTACACCTTC
TRBV28,TRBJ2-7,few,TRBD2,CASTPGTTYEQYF,TGTGCCAGTACTCCCGGGACTACCTACGAGCAGTACTTC
TRBV7-2,TRBJ1-2,.,TRBD1,CASSLGFQGANGYTF,TGTGCCAGCAGCTTAGGGTTCCAGGGGGCGAATGGCTACACCTTC
TRBV7-9,TRBJ2-1,.,TRBD2,CASSHSGRAFNEQFF,TGTGCCAGCAGCCATAGCGGGAGGGCCTTTAATGAGCAGTTCTTC
TRBV9,TRBJ2-1,few,.,CASSVTTRGNEQFF,TGTGCCAGCAGCGTCACTACTAGGGGGAATGAGCAGTTCTTC
TRBV4-2,TRBJ2-7,.,.,CASSQGGSGTYEQYF,TGTGCCAGCAGCCAAGGGGGGTCAGGGACCTACGAGCAGTACTTC
TRBV20-1,TRBJ2-5,few,.,CSARDKRNPTVQETQYF,TGCAGTGCTAGAGACAAGAGGAACCCAACAGTTCAAGAGACCCAGTACTTC
TRBV20-1,TRBJ1-2,many,.,CSARIKGDRDYGYTF,TGCAGTGCTAGAATTAAAGGAGATAGGGACTATGGCTACACCTTC
TRBV28,TRBJ2-1,.,TRBD2,CASSLPPLAGGAAEQFF,TGTGCCAGCAGTTTACCTCCACTAGCGGGAGGGGCAGCTGAGCAGTTCTTC
TRBV20-1,TRBJ2-5,.,.,CSARMGAPYNEQYF,TGCAGTGCTAGGATGGGGGCGCCCTACAATGAGCAGTACTTC
TRBV20-1,TRBJ2-2,few,.,CSARQRVGELFF,TGCAGTGCTAGACAAAGGGTGGGGGAGCTGTTTTTT
TRBV6-1,TRBJ1-5,.,.,CASGGTVNQPQHF,TGTGCCAGCGGGGGGACGGTCAATCAGCCCCAGCATTTT
TRBV7-2,TRBJ2-3,few,.,CASSRVGASTDTQYF,TGTGCCAGCAGCCGCGTTGGGGCGAGCACAGATACGCAGTATTTT
TRBV20-1,TRBJ2-1,.,TRBD2,CRARLAGVDNEQFF,TGCAGGGCTCGACTAGCGGGAGTTGACAATGAGCAGTTCTTC
TRBV4-1,TRBJ2-7,.,.,CASSQNPGDGQYF,TGCGCCAGCAGCCAAAATCCAGGAGATGGGCAGTACTTC
TRBV4-1,TRBJ2-1,.,TRBD1,CASSQVIGQGPNQQFF,TGCGCCAGCAGCCAAGTAATAGGACAGGGTCCCAATCAGCAGTTCTTC
TRBV6-5,TRBJ2-5,.,TRBD1,CASSYGMGQGFEETQYF,TGTGCCAGCAGTTACGGAATGGGACAGGGATTCGAAGAGACCCAGTACTTC
TRBV6-5,TRBJ1-1,.,.,CASSYGRVTEAFF,TGTGCCAGCAGTTACGGCCGGGTCACTGAAGCTTTCTTT
TRBV5-8,TRBJ2-5,.,TRBD2,CASSAMGLADYQETQYF,TGTGCCAGCAGCGCTATGGGACTAGCGGATTATCAAGAGACCCAGTACTTC
TRBV9,TRBJ2-3,few,TRBD2,CASSVEGTSESTDTQYF,TGTGCCAGCAGCGTAGAGGGAACTAGCGAGAGCACAGATACGCAGTATTTT
TRBV7-9,TRBJ1-4,.,TRBD1,CASSLGGYRGINEKLFF,TGTGCCAGCAGCTTAGGGGGGTACAGGGGGATCAATGAAAAACTGTTTTTT
TRBV3-1,TRBJ2-7,few,.,CASSPTLRGSYEQYF,TGTGCCAGCAGCCCGACCCTTAGGGGCTCCTACGAGCAGTACTTC
TRBV18,TRBJ2-3,few,TRBD2,CASSPTSGGRGTQYF,TGTGCCAGCTCACCAACTAGCGGGGGGAGAGGTACGCAGTATTTT